Listed here is a single TCR beta chain. Per the study methods: Estimation of nucleated cell counts relied on the amplification of reference gene primers. Clones were read by immunoSEQ multiplex PCR, and TCRdb kept only the in-frame ones, dropping some. From that table come the V and J calls and clone size; the DNA was used to work out D and trimming. The table lists roughly 240,000 clones, approximately 85% of them singletons. The germline CDR1 and CDR2 sequences are SGHTA and FQGNSA. V lost 7 bases and J lost 3, with 15 bases in between. This CDR3 contains 14 residues. The entry originates in a study of blood T cell repertoires in COVID-19. Turning to the study itself: COVID-19 samples from acute and convalescent phases originated in the United States, Italy and Spain. The analysed material was cDNA or gDNA that came from T cells, B-cell-depleted T cells, or PBMCs.

Specimen: PBMCs or T cells enriched from blood (not recorded which). The source of this sequence is a woman aged 50 to 60 with acute COVID-19. V gene TRBV7-2 combines with J gene TRBJ1-1, with a weak D call TRBD1 (5 bases). This CDR3 is CASTLDRTDTEAFF. The CDR3 bases are TGTGCCAGCACCCTCGACAGAACCGACACTGAAGCTTTCTTT.